A selection of T cell receptor beta chains follows, all from one sample in a study of cytomegalovirus exposure and HLA in healthy donors. Generated by immunoSEQ multiplex PCR, the TCRdb table keeps only in-frame clones and is missing some. The sample carries some 130,000 clones, approximately 60% recorded once. Sequencing used PBMCs. The receptors were sampled from a human donor in good health. Each CDR3 is given with its conserved first and last residue. The order of the fields is V gene, J gene, D gene, clone size, CDR3 DNA, CDR3 protein. The D gene is left open where the match is weak. Only part of the rows carry a size: once, few, many, or a class if the clone is expanded.

v_call: TRBV7-9
j_call: TRBJ2-5
d_call: TRBD1
clone_size: few
cdr3_nt: TGTGCCAGCAGCTCCGGGACAGGGGGCAGGGAGACCCAGTACTTC
cdr3_aa: CASSSGTGGRETQYF

v_call: TRBV9
j_call: TRBJ2-3
d_call: -
clone_size: -
cdr3_nt: TGTGCCAGCAGCGTAGGGGCCCACGGGGCAGATACGCAGTATTTT
cdr3_aa: CASSVGAHGADTQYF

v_call: TRBV7-9
j_call: TRBJ2-7
d_call: TRBD2
clone_size: -
cdr3_nt: TGTGCCAGCAGCCATAGGACTAGGACCTACGAGCAGTACTTC
cdr3_aa: CASSHRTRTYEQYF

v_call: TRBV5-1
j_call: TRBJ2-7
d_call: -
clone_size: few
cdr3_nt: TGCGCCAGCAGCTCCCCCGGGGGCGAGCAGTACTTC
cdr3_aa: CASSSPGGEQYF

v_call: TRBV5-4
j_call: TRBJ2-6
d_call: -
clone_size: -
cdr3_nt: TGTGCCAGCAGCTTAATTAGGGGGGGAAGCACTGGGGCCAACGTCCTGACTTTC
cdr3_aa: CASSLIRGGSTGANVLTF

v_call: TRBV5-1
j_call: TRBJ2-7
d_call: -
clone_size: -
cdr3_nt: TGCGCCAGCAGCCTCCGGCAGGACGGCGGGGAGCAGTACTTC
cdr3_aa: CASSLRQDGGEQYF

v_call: TRBV5-1
j_call: TRBJ2-1
d_call: TRBD2
clone_size: -
cdr3_nt: TGCGCCAGCAGCTTGGAACCGGGAGGTTCCTCCTACAATGAGCAGTTCTTC
cdr3_aa: CASSLEPGGSSYNEQFF

v_call: TRBV7-2
j_call: TRBJ2-3
d_call: TRBD1
clone_size: few
cdr3_nt: TGTGCCAGCAGCTTAACGACAGGGGCAGATACGCAGTATTTT
cdr3_aa: CASSLTTGADTQYF

v_call: TRBV2
j_call: TRBJ1-1
d_call: -
clone_size: -
cdr3_nt: TGTGCCAGCAGTGAAGAGTCAGGGTTGGGGACTGAAGCTTTCTTT
cdr3_aa: CASSEESGLGTEAFF

v_call: TRBV5-1
j_call: TRBJ2-7
d_call: -
clone_size: once
cdr3_nt: TGCGCCAGCAGCGCATGGGGCGATGTCCACGAGCAGTACTTC
cdr3_aa: CASSAWGDVHEQYF

v_call: TRBV10-1
j_call: TRBJ2-3
d_call: -
clone_size: -
cdr3_nt: TGCGCCAGCAGTGAGTACTTCTTGGACAATAGCACAGATACGCAGTATTTT
cdr3_aa: CASSEYFLDNSTDTQYF

v_call: TRBV5-1
j_call: TRBJ2-2
d_call: -
clone_size: few
cdr3_nt: TGCGCCAGCAGCTTGTACAGGGTAGAGACCGGGGAGCTGTTTTTT
cdr3_aa: CASSLYRVETGELFF

v_call: TRBV19
j_call: TRBJ1-1
d_call: -
clone_size: -
cdr3_nt: TGTGCCACTAGGGTCGGGGTGAACACTGAAGCTTTCTTT
cdr3_aa: CATRVGVNTEAFF

v_call: TRBV6-5
j_call: TRBJ1-1
d_call: TRBD1
clone_size: few
cdr3_nt: TGTGCCAGCAGGGGGACAGGGGGCATCGAAGCTTTCTTT
cdr3_aa: CASRGTGGIEAFF

v_call: TRBV28
j_call: TRBJ2-7
d_call: -
clone_size: -
cdr3_nt: TGTGCCAGCAGTCAAGACAGCCAGACCTACGAGCAGTACTTC
cdr3_aa: CASSQDSQTYEQYF

v_call: TRBV6-1
j_call: TRBJ2-1
d_call: TRBD2
clone_size: -
cdr3_nt: TGTGCCAGCAGTGAACACGGGAGGTACTCCTACAATGAGCAGTTCTTC
cdr3_aa: CASSEHGRYSYNEQFF

v_call: TRBV2
j_call: TRBJ2-4
d_call: -
clone_size: -
cdr3_nt: TGTGCCAGCAGTGGGCACGGGAAAAACATTCAGTACTTC
cdr3_aa: CASSGHGKNIQYF